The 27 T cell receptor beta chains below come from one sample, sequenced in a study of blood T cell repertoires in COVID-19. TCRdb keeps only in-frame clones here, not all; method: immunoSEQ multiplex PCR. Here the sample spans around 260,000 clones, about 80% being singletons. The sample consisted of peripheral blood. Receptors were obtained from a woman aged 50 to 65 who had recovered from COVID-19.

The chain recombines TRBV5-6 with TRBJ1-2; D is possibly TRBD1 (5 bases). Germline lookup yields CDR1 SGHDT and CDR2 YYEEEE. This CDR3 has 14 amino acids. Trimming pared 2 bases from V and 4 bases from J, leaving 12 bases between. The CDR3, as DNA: TGTGCCAGCAGCTTAGGGGAGGTTAGCTATGGCTACACCTTC. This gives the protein CASSLGEVSYGYTF.

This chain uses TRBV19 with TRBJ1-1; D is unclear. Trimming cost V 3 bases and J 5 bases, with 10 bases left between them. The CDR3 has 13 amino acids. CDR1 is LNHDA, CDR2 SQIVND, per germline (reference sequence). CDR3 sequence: CASSILRGTEAFF. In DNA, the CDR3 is TGTGCCAGTAGTATTCTACGGGGTACTGAAGCTTTCTTT.

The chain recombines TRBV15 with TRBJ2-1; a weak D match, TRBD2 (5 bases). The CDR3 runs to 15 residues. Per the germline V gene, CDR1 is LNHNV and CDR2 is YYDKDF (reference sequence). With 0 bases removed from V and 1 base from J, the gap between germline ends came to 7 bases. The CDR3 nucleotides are TGTGCCACCAGCAGAGATCGGACTTCCTACAATGAGCAGTTCTTC. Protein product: CATSRDRTSYNEQFF.

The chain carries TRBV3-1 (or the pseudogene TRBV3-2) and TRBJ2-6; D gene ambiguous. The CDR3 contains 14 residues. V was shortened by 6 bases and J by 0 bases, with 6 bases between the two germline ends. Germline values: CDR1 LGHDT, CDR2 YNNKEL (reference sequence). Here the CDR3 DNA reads TGTGCCAGCAGGTCCAACTCTGGGGCCAACGTCCTGACTTTC. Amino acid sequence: CASRSNSGANVLTF.

Written as DNA, the CDR3 is TGCGCCAGCAGCCCAGACACGGACAGCTATGGCTACACCTTC. As protein: CASSPDTDSYGYTF. This chain links TRBV5-1 with TRBJ1-2; the D gene is possibly TRBD1 (6 bases). The CDR3 has 14 amino acids. Germline V gene data show CDR1 as SGHRS and CDR2 as YFSETQ. V was clipped by 4 bases and J by 4 bases, with 14 bases between them.

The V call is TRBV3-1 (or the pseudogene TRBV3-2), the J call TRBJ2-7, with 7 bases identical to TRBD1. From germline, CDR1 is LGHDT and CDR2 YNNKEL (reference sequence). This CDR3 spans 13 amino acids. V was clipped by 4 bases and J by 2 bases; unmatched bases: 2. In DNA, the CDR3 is TGTGCCAGCAGCCTGCAGGGGGCCTACGAGCAGTACTTC. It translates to CASSLQGAYEQYF.

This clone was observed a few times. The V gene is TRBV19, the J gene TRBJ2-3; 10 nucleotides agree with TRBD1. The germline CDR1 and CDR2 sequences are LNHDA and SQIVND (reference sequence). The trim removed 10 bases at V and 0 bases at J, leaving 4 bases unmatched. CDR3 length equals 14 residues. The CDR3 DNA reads TGTGCCACCGGACAGGGGGTTAGCACAGATACGCAGTATTTT. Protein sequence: CATGQGVSTDTQYF.

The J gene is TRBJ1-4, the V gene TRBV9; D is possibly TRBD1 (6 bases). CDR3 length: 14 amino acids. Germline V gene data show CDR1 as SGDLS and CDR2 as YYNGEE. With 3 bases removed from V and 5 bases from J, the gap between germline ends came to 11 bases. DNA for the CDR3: TGTGCCAGCAGCGCGGGGGGCAGCAATGAAAAACTGTTTTTT. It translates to CASSAGGSNEKLFF.

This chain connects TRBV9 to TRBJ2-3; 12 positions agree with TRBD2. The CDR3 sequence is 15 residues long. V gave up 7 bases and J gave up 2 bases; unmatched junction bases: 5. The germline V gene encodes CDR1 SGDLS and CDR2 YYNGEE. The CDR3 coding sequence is TGTGCCAGCGGCACTAGCGGGGGGAACACAGATACGCAGTATTTT. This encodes CASGTSGGNTDTQYF.

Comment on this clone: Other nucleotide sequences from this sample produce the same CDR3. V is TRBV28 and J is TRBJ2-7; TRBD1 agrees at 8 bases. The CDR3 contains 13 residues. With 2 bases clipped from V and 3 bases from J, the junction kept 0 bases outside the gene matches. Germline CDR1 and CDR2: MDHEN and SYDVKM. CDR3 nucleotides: TGTGCCAGCAGTTTAGGACAGGGCTACGAGCAGTACTTC. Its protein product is CASSLGQGYEQYF.

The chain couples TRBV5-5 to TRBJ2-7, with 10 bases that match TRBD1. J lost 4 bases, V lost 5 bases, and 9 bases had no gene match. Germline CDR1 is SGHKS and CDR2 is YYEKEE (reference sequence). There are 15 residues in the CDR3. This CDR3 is CASSYPTGGSYEQYF. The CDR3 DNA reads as TGTGCCAGCAGTTACCCGACAGGGGGCTCATACGAGCAGTACTTC.

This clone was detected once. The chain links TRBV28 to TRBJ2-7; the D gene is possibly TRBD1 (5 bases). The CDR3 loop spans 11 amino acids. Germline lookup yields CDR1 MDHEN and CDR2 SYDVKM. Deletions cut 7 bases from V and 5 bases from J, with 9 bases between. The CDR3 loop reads CASKGFNEQYF. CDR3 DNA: TGTGCCAGCAAGGGGTTTAACGAGCAGTACTTC.

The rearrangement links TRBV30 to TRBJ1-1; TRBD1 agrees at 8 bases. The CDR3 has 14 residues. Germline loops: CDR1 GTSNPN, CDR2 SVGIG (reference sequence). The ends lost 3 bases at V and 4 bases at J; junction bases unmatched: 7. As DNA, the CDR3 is TGTGCCTGGAGACGTCAGGGGGCGCCCACTGAAGCTTTCTTT. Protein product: CAWRRQGAPTEAFF.

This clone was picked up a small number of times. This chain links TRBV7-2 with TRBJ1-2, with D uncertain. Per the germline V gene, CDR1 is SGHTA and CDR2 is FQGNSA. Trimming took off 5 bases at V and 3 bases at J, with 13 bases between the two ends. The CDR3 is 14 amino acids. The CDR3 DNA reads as TGTGCCAGCAGCCCCCGCGTGGGCGACTATGGCTACACCTTC. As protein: CASSPRVGDYGYTF.

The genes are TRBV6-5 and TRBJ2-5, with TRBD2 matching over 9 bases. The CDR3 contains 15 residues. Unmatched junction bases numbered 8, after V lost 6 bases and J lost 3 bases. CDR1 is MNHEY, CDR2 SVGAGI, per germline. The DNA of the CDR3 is TGTGCCAGCAGCCCCGGGACTAGCATTGAAGAGACCCAGTACTTC. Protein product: CASSPGTSIEETQYF.

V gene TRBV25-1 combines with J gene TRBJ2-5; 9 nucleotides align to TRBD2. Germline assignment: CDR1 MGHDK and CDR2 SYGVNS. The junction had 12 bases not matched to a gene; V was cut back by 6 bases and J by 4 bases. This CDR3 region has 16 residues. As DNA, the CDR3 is TGTGCCAGCAGAGGCCCGGCTAGCGGGGTGGGAGAGACCCAGTACTTC. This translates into CASRGPASGVGETQYF.

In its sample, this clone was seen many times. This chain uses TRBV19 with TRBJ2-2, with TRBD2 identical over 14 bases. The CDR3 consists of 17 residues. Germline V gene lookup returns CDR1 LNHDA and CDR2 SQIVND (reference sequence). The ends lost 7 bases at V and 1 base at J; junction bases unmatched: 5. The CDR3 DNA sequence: TGTGCCAGTACCCAGGGACTAGCGGGGGTGAACACCGGGGAGCTGTTTTTT. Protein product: CASTQGLAGVNTGELFF.

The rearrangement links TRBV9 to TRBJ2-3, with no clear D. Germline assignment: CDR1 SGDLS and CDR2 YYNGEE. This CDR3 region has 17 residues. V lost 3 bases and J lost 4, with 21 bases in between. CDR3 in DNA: TGTGCCAGCAGCGCCGCACGACTCCCCACGGGTCCAGATACGCAGTATTTT. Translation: CASSAARLPTGPDTQYF.

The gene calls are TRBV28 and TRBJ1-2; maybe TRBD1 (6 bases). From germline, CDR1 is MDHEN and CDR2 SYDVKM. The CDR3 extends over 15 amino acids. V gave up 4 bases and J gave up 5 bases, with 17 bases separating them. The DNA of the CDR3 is TGTGCCAGCAGTTCCCAGGGGCGAGTAAGTTATGGCTACACCTTC. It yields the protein CASSSQGRVSYGYTF.

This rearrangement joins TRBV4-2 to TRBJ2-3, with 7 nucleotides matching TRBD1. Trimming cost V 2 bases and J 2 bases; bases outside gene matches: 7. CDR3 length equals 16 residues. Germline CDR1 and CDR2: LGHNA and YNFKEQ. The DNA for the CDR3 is TGTGCCAGCAGCCAATCATCGACAGGGAACACAGATACGCAGTATTTT. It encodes CASSQSSTGNTDTQYF.

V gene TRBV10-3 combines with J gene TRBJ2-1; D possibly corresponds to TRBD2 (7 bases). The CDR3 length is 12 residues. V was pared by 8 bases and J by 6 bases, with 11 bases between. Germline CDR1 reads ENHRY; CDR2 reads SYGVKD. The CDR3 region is CAIARGANEQFF. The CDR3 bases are TGTGCCATCGCTCGGGGGGCCAATGAGCAGTTCTTC.

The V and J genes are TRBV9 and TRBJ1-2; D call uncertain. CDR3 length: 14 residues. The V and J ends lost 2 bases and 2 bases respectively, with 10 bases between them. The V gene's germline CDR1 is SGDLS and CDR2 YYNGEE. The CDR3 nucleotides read TGTGCCAGCAGCGTGGGCGGAGGGAACTATGGCTACACCTTC. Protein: CASSVGGGNYGYTF.

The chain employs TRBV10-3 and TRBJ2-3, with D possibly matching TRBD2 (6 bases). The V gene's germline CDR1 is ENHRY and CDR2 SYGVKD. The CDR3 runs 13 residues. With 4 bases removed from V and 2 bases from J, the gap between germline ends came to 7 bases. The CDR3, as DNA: TGTGCCATCAGTGGGCGGGACACAGATACGCAGTATTTT. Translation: CAISGRDTDTQYF.

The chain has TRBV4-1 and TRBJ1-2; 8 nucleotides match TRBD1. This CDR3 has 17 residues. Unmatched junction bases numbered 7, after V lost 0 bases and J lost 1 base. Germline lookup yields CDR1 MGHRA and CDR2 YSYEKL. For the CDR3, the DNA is TGCGCCAGCAGCCAAGAGAGGACAGGGAGCCATAACTATGGCTACACCTTC. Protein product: CASSQERTGSHNYGYTF.

The CDR3 protein is CASSIQGVLRAGYTF. CDR3 bases: TGTGCCAGCAGCATTCAGGGGGTTTTAAGGGCTGGCTACACCTTC. V gene TRBV5-4 combines with J gene TRBJ1-2, with 7 bases identical to TRBD1. CDR3 length equals 15 residues. V was clipped by 4 bases and J by 7 bases; unmatched bases: 13. Germline CDR1 reads SGHNT; CDR2 reads YYREEE (reference sequence).

CDR3 nucleotide sequence: TGTGCCCTTTATGGGGGGGGTGGTGAAGCTTTCTTT. Its protein is CALYGGGGEAFF. The V gene is TRBV28, the J gene TRBJ1-1; D is possibly TRBD1 (5 bases). This CDR3 is 12 amino acids long. V was clipped by 11 bases and J by 7 bases, with 17 bases between them. CDR1 MDHEN and CDR2 SYDVKM come from the germline V gene.

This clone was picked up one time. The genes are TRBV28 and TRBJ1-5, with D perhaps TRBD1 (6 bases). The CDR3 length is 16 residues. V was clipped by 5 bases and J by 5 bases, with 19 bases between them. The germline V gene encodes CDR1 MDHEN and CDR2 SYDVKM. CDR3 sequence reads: CASSPYLTGPYQPQHF. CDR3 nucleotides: TGTGCCAGCAGTCCGTATCTCACAGGGCCCTATCAGCCCCAGCATTTT.